A selection of T cell receptor beta chains follows, all from one sample in a study of blood T cell repertoires in COVID-19. Some clones are missing from TCRdb's copy, which holds only in-frame ones; the method was immunoSEQ multiplex PCR. The sample has under 15,000 clones, more than 65% seen once. Sequencing was done on a sample of peripheral blood. The receptor source for this set is a human donor in a cohort sampled during active COVID-19. Both conserved end residues are trimmed from each CDR3. Fields, in order: V gene, J gene, CDR3 protein.

v_call: TRBV29-1; j_call: TRBJ2-3; cdr3_aa: SVAGLVTDTQY
v_call: TRBV5-6; j_call: TRBJ2-7; cdr3_aa: ASSFDRSGEQY
v_call: TRBV18; j_call: TRBJ1-3; cdr3_aa: ASSSGTGGSGNTIY
v_call: TRBV19; j_call: TRBJ1-1; cdr3_aa: ASTLNRDDENTEAF
v_call: TRBV7-2; j_call: TRBJ2-7; cdr3_aa: ASSYHSGSAYEQY
v_call: TRBV5-1; j_call: TRBJ2-1; cdr3_aa: ASSLRQGLINEQF
v_call: TRBV27; j_call: TRBJ2-2; cdr3_aa: ASSLVGQGALLAGELF
v_call: TRBV30; j_call: TRBJ1-3; cdr3_aa: AWATGGFRNTIY
v_call: TRBV7-9; j_call: TRBJ2-4; cdr3_aa: ASSLASGPNIQY
v_call: TRBV5-6; j_call: TRBJ2-2; cdr3_aa: ASKPLAGIGELF
v_call: TRBV14; j_call: TRBJ1-2; cdr3_aa: ASSLGGRREYGYT
v_call: TRBV24-1; j_call: TRBJ2-7; cdr3_aa: ATGTGDSYEQY
v_call: TRBV27; j_call: TRBJ1-5; cdr3_aa: ASRQGAGENNQPQH
v_call: TRBV4-2; j_call: TRBJ2-7; cdr3_aa: ASSQDLAGVSYEQY
v_call: TRBV30; j_call: TRBJ2-1; cdr3_aa: AWSVTSGGNEQF
v_call: TRBV4-1; j_call: TRBJ2-2; cdr3_aa: ASSPPPRGTGELF
v_call: TRBV6-4; j_call: TRBJ2-3; cdr3_aa: ASSRTSEGDTQY
v_call: TRBV7-2; j_call: TRBJ2-3; cdr3_aa: ASSPGLAGGDDTQY
v_call: TRBV9; j_call: TRBJ2-5; cdr3_aa: ASSGGKTQY
v_call: TRBV6-2/TRBV6-3; j_call: TRBJ1-5; cdr3_aa: ASSWDRGRYQPQH
v_call: TRBV11-2; j_call: TRBJ2-4; cdr3_aa: ASSFYVSGLAKNIQY
v_call: TRBV28; j_call: TRBJ2-1; cdr3_aa: ASSFGPSEQF
v_call: TRBV6-2/TRBV6-3; j_call: TRBJ2-2; cdr3_aa: ASSYSQGALAGELF
v_call: TRBV9; j_call: TRBJ2-1; cdr3_aa: ASSGRLAYNNEQF
v_call: TRBV10-3; j_call: TRBJ1-1; cdr3_aa: ATDPGQDVTEAF
v_call: TRBV28; j_call: TRBJ2-1; cdr3_aa: ASSSPGLVYNEQF
v_call: TRBV7-2; j_call: TRBJ2-3; cdr3_aa: ASSSSTIGSGDTQY
v_call: TRBV28; j_call: TRBJ1-6; cdr3_aa: ASSDSFNSPLH
v_call: TRBV28; j_call: TRBJ2-2; cdr3_aa: ASSFVGLAGRNTGELF
v_call: TRBV11-2; j_call: TRBJ2-5; cdr3_aa: ASSSDGSMGTQY
v_call: TRBV19; j_call: TRBJ1-2; cdr3_aa: ASSIGASYNYGYT
v_call: TRBV6-6; j_call: TRBJ2-1; cdr3_aa: ASSSGPRDEQF
v_call: TRBV2; j_call: TRBJ1-2; cdr3_aa: ASSVGTEQGYT
v_call: TRBV25-1; j_call: TRBJ2-2; cdr3_aa: ASSRGGDSGELF
v_call: TRBV9; j_call: TRBJ2-5; cdr3_aa: ASSVEAGVSETQY
v_call: TRBV5-1; j_call: TRBJ2-1; cdr3_aa: ASSLLQGFSSYNEQF
v_call: TRBV5-1; j_call: TRBJ2-1; cdr3_aa: ASSVGTGISNEQF
v_call: TRBV5-1; j_call: TRBJ2-3; cdr3_aa: ASSSTAPDRDTQY
v_call: TRBV28; j_call: TRBJ1-3; cdr3_aa: ASISGQILSGNTIY
v_call: TRBV4-3; j_call: TRBJ2-1; cdr3_aa: ASSQDMAGGSYNEQF
v_call: TRBV28; j_call: TRBJ2-1; cdr3_aa: ASERGDRGRGEQF
v_call: TRBV14; j_call: TRBJ1-2; cdr3_aa: ASSQESSGPFYGYT
v_call: TRBV7-6; j_call: TRBJ2-3; cdr3_aa: ASSLGGSAADTQY
v_call: TRBV28; j_call: TRBJ1-4; cdr3_aa: ASSSQGVTNEKLF
v_call: TRBV28; j_call: TRBJ1-4; cdr3_aa: ASSGGAANEKLF
v_call: TRBV11-3; j_call: TRBJ2-5; cdr3_aa: ASSLIAEETQY
v_call: TRBV19; j_call: TRBJ2-1; cdr3_aa: ASSSPRNEQF
v_call: TRBV5-5; j_call: TRBJ1-5; cdr3_aa: ASSLRDSPSNQPQH
v_call: TRBV5-4; j_call: TRBJ1-2; cdr3_aa: ASSLPGQAQGYGYT
v_call: TRBV19; j_call: TRBJ2-7; cdr3_aa: ASLVKHPHGKAYEQY
v_call: TRBV11-2; j_call: TRBJ2-3; cdr3_aa: ASSSGQDTFGSSTDTQY
v_call: TRBV2; j_call: TRBJ2-7; cdr3_aa: ASSEWLAGGNTLTGRQY
v_call: TRBV6-2/TRBV6-3; j_call: TRBJ2-5; cdr3_aa: ASSYSTGALETQY
v_call: TRBV27; j_call: TRBJ1-6; cdr3_aa: ASSPPGRGNGPLH
v_call: TRBV7-9; j_call: TRBJ2-2; cdr3_aa: ASSERLADTGELF
v_call: TRBV4-3; j_call: TRBJ1-4; cdr3_aa: ASSQQSTGRNEKLF
v_call: TRBV27; j_call: TRBJ1-1; cdr3_aa: ASSSPTGPNTEAF
v_call: TRBV7-9; j_call: TRBJ1-1; cdr3_aa: ASSNSLGAEAF